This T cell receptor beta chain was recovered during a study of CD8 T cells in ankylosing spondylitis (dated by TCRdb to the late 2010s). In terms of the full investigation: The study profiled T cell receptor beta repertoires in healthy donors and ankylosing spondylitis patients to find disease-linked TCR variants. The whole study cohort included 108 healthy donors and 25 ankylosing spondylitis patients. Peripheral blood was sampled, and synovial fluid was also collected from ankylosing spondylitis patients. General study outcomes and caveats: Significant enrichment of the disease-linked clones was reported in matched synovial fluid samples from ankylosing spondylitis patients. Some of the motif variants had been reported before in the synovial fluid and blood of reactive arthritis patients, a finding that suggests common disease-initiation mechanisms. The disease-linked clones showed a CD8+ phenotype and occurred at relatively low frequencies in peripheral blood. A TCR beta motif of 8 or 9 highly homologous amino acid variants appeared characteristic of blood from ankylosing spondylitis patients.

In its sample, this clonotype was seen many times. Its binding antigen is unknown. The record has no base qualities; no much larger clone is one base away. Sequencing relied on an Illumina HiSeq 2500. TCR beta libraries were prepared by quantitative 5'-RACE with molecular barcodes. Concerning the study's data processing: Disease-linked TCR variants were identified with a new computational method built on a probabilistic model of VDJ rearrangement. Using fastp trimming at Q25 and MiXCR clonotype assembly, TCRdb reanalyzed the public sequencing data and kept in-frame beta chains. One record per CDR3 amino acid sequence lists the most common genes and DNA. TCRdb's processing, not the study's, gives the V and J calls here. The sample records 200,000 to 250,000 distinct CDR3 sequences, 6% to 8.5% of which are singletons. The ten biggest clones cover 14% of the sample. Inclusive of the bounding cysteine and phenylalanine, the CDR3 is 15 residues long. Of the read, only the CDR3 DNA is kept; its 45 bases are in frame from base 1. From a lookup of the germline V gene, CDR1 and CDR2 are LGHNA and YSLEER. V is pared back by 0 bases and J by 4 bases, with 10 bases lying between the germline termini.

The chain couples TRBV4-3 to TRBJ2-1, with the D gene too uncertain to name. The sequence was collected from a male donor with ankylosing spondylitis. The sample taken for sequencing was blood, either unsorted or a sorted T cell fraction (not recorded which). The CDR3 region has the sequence CASSQDGRGYNEQFF. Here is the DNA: TGCGCCAGCAGCCAAGATGGCAGAGGTTACAATGAGCAGTTCTTC.